This record concerns one T cell receptor beta chain sequence. Only in-frame clones appear in the TCRdb table, and some are missing; sequencing was by immunoSEQ multiplex PCR. The data show tens of thousands of clones, roughly nine tenths seen once. This sample's time point: cycle 4 day 1 (C4D1), after around six weeks of nivolumab. Each patient experienced a relapse that followed autologous stem cell transplantation, and brentuximab vedotin exposure varied. Losses at the gene ends were 4 bases for V and 5 bases for J; bases not matched to a gene: 3. Germline V gene sequence: CDR1 MDHEN, CDR2 SYDVKM. The CDR3 is 14 amino acids. This sample is part of a study of PD-1 blockade in classical Hodgkin lymphoma.

This chain links TRBV28 with TRBJ1-5; 9 nucleotides align to TRBD1. The specimen was peripheral blood mononuclear cells (PBMCs), collected before the fourth cycle of nivolumab. The clonotype comes from a human donor with classical Hodgkin lymphoma. CDR3 coding DNA: TGTGCCAGCAGTTATGGGGACAGGGATCAGCCCCAGCATTTT. This encodes CASSYGDRDQPQHF. The complete variable domain, with remaining parts taken from reference TRBV28 and TRBJ1-5, reads DVKVTQSSRYLVKRTGEKVFLECVQDMDHENMFWYRQDPGLGLRLIYFSYDVKMKEKGDIPEGYSVSREKKERFSLILESASTNQTSMYLCASSYGDRDQPQHFGDGTRLSIL.